Presented here are 2 T cell receptor beta chains from one specimen sequenced in a study of a mutant IDH1 vaccine in newly diagnosed glioma. Time point indicated: baseline, week 1 (first vaccination visit). The treatment here: pre-vaccination baseline after standard-of-care therapy. Assay used: immunoSEQ multiplex PCR; TCRdb lists only in-frame clones, some missing. Of 60,000 to 85,000 clones in the sample, 75% to 85% were seen once. Source: PBMCs, taken from a glioma patient treated with radiotherapy, temozolomide or both. Source of these receptors: a man between 50 and 59 years old with glioma.

This chain joins TRBV27 and TRBJ1-6; D is possibly TRBD1 (6 bases). V lost 6 bases, J lost 11 bases, and 17 bases lay in between. CDR1 and CDR2 (germline): MNHEY, SMNVEV (reference sequence). This CDR3 is 14 amino acids long. CDR3 coding DNA: TGTGCCAGCAGCCAAACAGGGCCCAAGGCACCCCTCCACTTT. Translating gives CASSQTGPKAPLHF.

This rearrangement joins TRBV18 to TRBJ2-1; possibly TRBD2 for D (5 bases). The germline V gene has CDR1 KGHSH and CDR2 LQKENI. This CDR3 region has 17 residues. Trimming left V 3 bases short and J 0 bases short, with 15 bases between. The CDR3 nucleotides read TGTGCCAGCTCACCCTCCCGAGCGGCCCGCTCCTACAATGAGCAGTTCTTC. Encoded protein: CASSPSRAARSYNEQFF.